These T cell receptor beta chains were read from a single sample in a study of cytomegalovirus exposure and HLA in healthy donors. Using immunoSEQ multiplex PCR, the repertoire was profiled, and TCRdb retains in-frame clones only, with some absent. The sample yields tens of thousands of clones, around 77% seen once. Sequenced: PBMCs. These receptors were obtained from a woman in her twenties or thirties in good health and CMV-seropositive. Both conserved end residues are part of each CDR3. A D gene is named only where the DNA matches it firmly. A clone size is listed for some rows: how often the clone was seen (once, few, many), or a class if it is expanded.

j_call: TRBJ1-5; d_call: TRBD1; clone_size: NA; v_call: TRBV27; cdr3_aa: CASSGQGLFNQPQHF; cdr3_nt: TGTGCCAGCAGCGGACAGGGATTGTTCAATCAGCCCCAGCATTTT
j_call: TRBJ2-1; d_call: TRBD2; clone_size: NA; v_call: TRBV5-6; cdr3_aa: CASSLGGWTSLPQFF; cdr3_nt: TGTGCCAGCAGCTTGGGGGGGTGGACTAGCTTGCCGCAGTTCTTC
j_call: TRBJ2-2; d_call: NA; clone_size: NA; v_call: TRBV29-1; cdr3_aa: CSVFKNTGELFF; cdr3_nt: TGCAGCGTTTTTAAGAACACCGGGGAGCTGTTTTTT
j_call: TRBJ1-1; d_call: NA; clone_size: few; v_call: TRBV10-3; cdr3_aa: CAISDGGDLTEAFF; cdr3_nt: TGTGCCATCAGCGATGGCGGGGATTTAACTGAAGCTTTCTTT
j_call: TRBJ2-5; d_call: TRBD2; clone_size: once; v_call: TRBV11-2; cdr3_aa: CASRRLAQETQYF; cdr3_nt: TGTGCCAGCAGAAGACTAGCTCAAGAGACCCAGTACTTC
j_call: TRBJ2-1; d_call: TRBD2; clone_size: NA; v_call: TRBV4-1; cdr3_aa: CASSQDRTSSLNEQFF; cdr3_nt: TGCGCCAGCAGCCAAGATCGGACTAGCAGTTTGAATGAGCAGTTCTTC
j_call: TRBJ2-5; d_call: TRBD1; clone_size: NA; v_call: TRBV28; cdr3_aa: CASSLFEGQRKETQYF; cdr3_nt: TGTGCCAGCAGTTTATTCGAGGGACAGCGTAAAGAGACCCAGTACTTC
j_call: TRBJ1-1; d_call: NA; clone_size: NA; v_call: TRBV28; cdr3_aa: CASIYGNMNTEAFF; cdr3_nt: TGTGCCAGCATTTACGGGAACATGAACACTGAAGCTTTCTTT
j_call: TRBJ2-7; d_call: NA; clone_size: NA; v_call: TRBV5-1; cdr3_aa: CASSLGHSYEQYF; cdr3_nt: TGCGCCAGCAGCTTGGGACATTCCTACGAGCAGTACTTC
j_call: TRBJ1-4; d_call: NA; clone_size: NA; v_call: TRBV11-2; cdr3_aa: CASSPQTNSNEKLFF; cdr3_nt: TGTGCCAGCAGCCCACAGACCAACTCTAATGAAAAACTGTTTTTT
j_call: TRBJ2-7; d_call: NA; clone_size: NA; v_call: TRBV27; cdr3_aa: CASRTVAGHEQYF; cdr3_nt: TGTGCCAGCAGGACCGTCGCGGGGCACGAGCAGTACTTC
j_call: TRBJ2-2; d_call: TRBD1; clone_size: NA; v_call: TRBV18; cdr3_aa: CASSPPGQVNTGELFF; cdr3_nt: TGTGCCAGCTCACCCCCGGGACAGGTGAACACCGGGGAGCTGTTTTTT
j_call: TRBJ2-2; d_call: NA; clone_size: NA; v_call: TRBV11-2; cdr3_aa: CPSSPEGLGTGELFF; cdr3_nt: TGTCCCAGCAGCCCCGAGGGTTTGGGCACCGGGGAGCTGTTTTTT
j_call: TRBJ2-6; d_call: NA; clone_size: NA; v_call: TRBV15; cdr3_aa: CATRPRRGRTGANVLTF; cdr3_nt: TGTGCCACCCGCCCCCGGAGGGGAAGGACTGGGGCCAACGTCCTGACTTTC
j_call: TRBJ2-3; d_call: NA; clone_size: NA; v_call: TRBV11-2; cdr3_aa: CASSLGPSAITDTQYF; cdr3_nt: TGTGCCAGCAGCTTAGGGCCTAGCGCAATCACAGATACGCAGTATTTT
j_call: TRBJ2-3; d_call: TRBD1; clone_size: once; v_call: TRBV11-1; cdr3_aa: CASSLGTGGWSSDTQYF; cdr3_nt: TGTGCCAGCAGCTTAGGGACAGGGGGCTGGTCGTCAGATACGCAGTATTTT
j_call: TRBJ2-5; d_call: NA; clone_size: NA; v_call: TRBV2; cdr3_aa: CASSVLGGETQYF; cdr3_nt: TGTGCCAGCAGTGTGCTAGGCGGAGAGACCCAGTACTTC
j_call: TRBJ1-1; d_call: TRBD1; clone_size: NA; v_call: TRBV6-5; cdr3_aa: CASRHGQAQNTEAFF; cdr3_nt: TGTGCCAGCAGACACGGACAGGCGCAGAACACTGAAGCTTTCTTT
j_call: TRBJ2-7; d_call: NA; clone_size: NA; v_call: TRBV11-2; cdr3_aa: CASSLERGFEQYF; cdr3_nt: TGTGCCAGCAGCTTAGAACGAGGGTTTGAGCAGTACTTC
j_call: TRBJ1-6; d_call: TRBD1; clone_size: NA; v_call: TRBV7-2; cdr3_aa: CASIINRGSPLHF; cdr3_nt: TGTGCCAGCATCATCAACAGGGGTTCACCCCTCCACTTT
j_call: TRBJ2-6; d_call: NA; clone_size: NA; v_call: TRBV19; cdr3_aa: CASTPFFSGANVLTF; cdr3_nt: TGTGCCAGTACCCCCTTTTTCTCTGGGGCCAACGTCCTGACTTTC
j_call: TRBJ1-1; d_call: TRBD1; clone_size: few; v_call: TRBV7-2; cdr3_aa: CASSFPGQGASEAFF; cdr3_nt: TGTGCCAGCAGCTTTCCGGGACAGGGGGCTAGTGAAGCTTTCTTT
j_call: TRBJ2-4; d_call: NA; clone_size: once; v_call: TRBV7-9; cdr3_aa: CASSLEVGGTKNIQYF; cdr3_nt: TGTGCCAGCAGCTTAGAGGTCGGAGGGACCAAAAACATTCAGTACTTC
j_call: TRBJ2-3; d_call: NA; clone_size: NA; v_call: TRBV30; cdr3_aa: CAYLNTDTQYF; cdr3_nt: TGTGCCTACCTAAACACAGATACGCAGTATTTT
j_call: TRBJ1-2; d_call: NA; clone_size: few; v_call: TRBV7-9; cdr3_aa: CASSFEHYGYTF; cdr3_nt: TGTGCCAGCAGCTTTGAGCACTATGGCTACACCTTC
j_call: TRBJ1-5; d_call: NA; clone_size: NA; v_call: TRBV5-6; cdr3_aa: CASSLGGSRAQHF; cdr3_nt: TGTGCCAGCAGCTTGGGTGGGTCTCGGGCCCAGCATTTT
j_call: TRBJ2-6; d_call: TRBD1; clone_size: once; v_call: TRBV18; cdr3_aa: CASSPLPGTGSVLTF; cdr3_nt: TGTGCCAGCTCACCCTTACCAGGGACAGGGAGCGTCCTGACTTTC
j_call: TRBJ1-1; d_call: NA; clone_size: once; v_call: TRBV10-3; cdr3_aa: CAISELGQKNTEAFF; cdr3_nt: TGTGCCATCAGTGAGTTAGGACAAAAGAACACTGAAGCTTTCTTT
j_call: TRBJ2-2; d_call: NA; clone_size: NA; v_call: TRBV28; cdr3_aa: CASSMRTNTGELFF; cdr3_nt: TGTGCCAGCAGTATGCGCACGAACACCGGGGAGCTGTTTTTT
j_call: TRBJ1-2; d_call: NA; clone_size: NA; v_call: TRBV6-5; cdr3_aa: CASSSPHAREGYTF; cdr3_nt: TGTGCCAGCAGTTCGCCCCACGCCCGGGAAGGCTACACCTTC
j_call: TRBJ1-1; d_call: NA; clone_size: NA; v_call: TRBV10-3; cdr3_aa: CAISESGGTEAFF; cdr3_nt: TGTGCCATCAGTGAATCCGGGGGGACTGAAGCTTTCTTT
j_call: TRBJ2-7; d_call: TRBD1; clone_size: NA; v_call: TRBV18; cdr3_aa: CASSEGTGETYEQYF; cdr3_nt: TGTGCCAGCTCAGAAGGGACAGGAGAGACCTACGAGCAGTACTTC
j_call: TRBJ2-5; d_call: TRBD2; clone_size: NA; v_call: TRBV7-2; cdr3_aa: CASSRGEGLAGGETQYF; cdr3_nt: TGTGCCAGCAGCCGTGGGGAAGGACTAGCGGGGGGGGAGACCCAGTACTTC
j_call: TRBJ2-7; d_call: TRBD1; clone_size: NA; v_call: TRBV11-1; cdr3_aa: CASSGDRVLGQYF; cdr3_nt: TGTGCCAGCAGCGGGGACAGGGTACTCGGGCAGTACTTC
j_call: TRBJ1-1; d_call: NA; clone_size: NA; v_call: TRBV6-5; cdr3_aa: CASKDITLNTEAFF; cdr3_nt: TGTGCCAGCAAAGACATTACCCTGAACACTGAAGCTTTCTTT
j_call: TRBJ2-5; d_call: TRBD2; clone_size: NA; v_call: TRBV2; cdr3_aa: CASSESGGSETQYF; cdr3_nt: TGTGCCAGCAGTGAATCGGGCGGGAGCGAGACCCAGTACTTC
j_call: TRBJ2-1; d_call: TRBD2; clone_size: NA; v_call: TRBV6-4; cdr3_aa: CASSEEAGGFNEQFF; cdr3_nt: TGTGCCAGCAGCGAGGAAGCGGGGGGGTTCAATGAGCAGTTCTTC
j_call: TRBJ1-4; d_call: TRBD1; clone_size: few; v_call: TRBV30; cdr3_aa: CAWSHPGGTNEKLFF; cdr3_nt: TGTGCCTGGAGCCATCCAGGGGGGACTAATGAAAAACTGTTTTTT
j_call: TRBJ1-5; d_call: NA; clone_size: NA; v_call: TRBV7-3; cdr3_aa: CASSLPTQTLPTRVNQPQHF; cdr3_nt: TGTGCCAGCAGCTTGCCTACCCAGACATTACCGACCAGGGTGAATCAGCCCCAGCATTTT
j_call: TRBJ1-1; d_call: NA; clone_size: NA; v_call: TRBV7-2; cdr3_aa: CASSFTGRGNTEAFF; cdr3_nt: TGTGCCAGCAGCTTCACAGGCCGCGGGAACACTGAAGCTTTCTTT
j_call: TRBJ1-3; d_call: NA; clone_size: NA; v_call: TRBV7-9; cdr3_aa: CASSLIPNSAGNTIYF; cdr3_nt: TGTGCCAGCAGCTTGATACCGAACTCGGCTGGAAACACCATATATTTT
j_call: TRBJ2-6; d_call: NA; clone_size: NA; v_call: TRBV25-1; cdr3_aa: CASSDMGAGANVLTF; cdr3_nt: TGTGCCAGCAGTGATATGGGGGCCGGGGCCAACGTCCTGACTTTC
j_call: TRBJ1-1; d_call: TRBD1; clone_size: few; v_call: TRBV29-1; cdr3_aa: CSVDGTAEAFF; cdr3_nt: TGCAGCGTTGACGGGACAGCTGAAGCTTTCTTT
j_call: TRBJ2-7; d_call: TRBD2; clone_size: NA; v_call: TRBV7-8; cdr3_aa: CASSLVWASGTTGYEQYF; cdr3_nt: TGTGCCAGCAGCTTAGTTTGGGCGTCCGGGACTACCGGTTACGAGCAGTACTTC
j_call: TRBJ2-7; d_call: TRBD1; clone_size: few; v_call: TRBV19; cdr3_aa: CASSIRTGAPYEQYF; cdr3_nt: TGTGCCAGTAGTATCCGGACAGGGGCACCCTACGAGCAGTACTTC
j_call: TRBJ2-2; d_call: TRBD2; clone_size: NA; v_call: TRBV11-2; cdr3_aa: CASSFRGGTGELFF; cdr3_nt: TGTGCCAGCAGCTTCCGGGGGGGGACCGGGGAGCTGTTTTTT
j_call: TRBJ2-3; d_call: NA; clone_size: NA; v_call: TRBV12-5; cdr3_aa: CASGLREFSTDTQYF; cdr3_nt: TGTGCTAGTGGTTTGAGAGAATTTAGCACAGATACGCAGTATTTT
j_call: TRBJ1-1; d_call: NA; clone_size: NA; v_call: TRBV7-6; cdr3_aa: CASSPTTLVGEAFF; cdr3_nt: TGTGCCAGCAGCCCAACCACCCTCGTGGGCGAAGCTTTCTTT
j_call: TRBJ2-5; d_call: TRBD2; clone_size: NA; v_call: TRBV30; cdr3_aa: CAWKRGGVGETQYF; cdr3_nt: TGTGCCTGGAAGCGGGGGGGCGTGGGAGAGACCCAGTACTTC
j_call: TRBJ1-1; d_call: NA; clone_size: NA; v_call: TRBV28; cdr3_aa: CASSLWEVPEAFF; cdr3_nt: TGTGCCAGCAGTTTGTGGGAGGTACCAGAAGCTTTCTTT
j_call: TRBJ2-7; d_call: TRBD2; clone_size: once; v_call: TRBV18; cdr3_aa: CASSPPSIAGVSGEQYF; cdr3_nt: TGTGCCAGCTCACCACCATCAATAGCGGGAGTATCTGGCGAGCAGTACTTC
j_call: TRBJ1-3; d_call: TRBD1; clone_size: NA; v_call: TRBV28; cdr3_aa: CASSPLPGTDGNTIYF; cdr3_nt: TGTGCCAGCAGTCCCCTACCCGGGACAGACGGAAACACCATATATTTT